The 10 T cell receptor beta chains below come from one sample, sequenced in a study of blood T cell repertoires in COVID-19. Here immunoSEQ multiplex PCR was the method, and the copy in TCRdb shows in-frame clones only, minus some. The sample yields roughly 60,000 clones, about 82% seen once. The specimen sequenced was peripheral blood. The source is a human donor in a cohort sampled during active COVID-19.

A note on this clone: Other DNA sequences in this sample translate to the same CDR3. The V call is TRBV13, the J call TRBJ2-7; the D is unclear. The V and J ends lost 3 bases and 3 bases respectively, with 3 bases between them. Per germline, CDR1 PRHDT and CDR2 FYEKMQ (reference sequence). CDR3 length equals 11 residues. The CDR3 reads CASSFGYEQYF. Here the CDR3 DNA reads TGTGCCAGCAGCTTCGGCTACGAGCAGTACTTC.

The J gene is TRBJ1-2, the V gene TRBV2, with 8 bases identical to TRBD1. The CDR3 is made up of 14 amino acids. Trimming at V came to 5 bases and at J to 4 bases, leaving 6 bases not matched to a gene. Looked up from germline, CDR1 is SNHLY and CDR2 is FYNNEI. Here the CDR3 reads CASSSTGATYGYTF. In DNA, the CDR3 is TGTGCCAGCAGTTCGACAGGGGCGACCTATGGCTACACCTTC.

The table lists this clone with a count of one. Other nucleotide sequences from this sample produce the same CDR3. The chain is built from TRBV6-5 and TRBJ1-2; possibly TRBD1 for D (6 bases). Trimming removed 7 bases at V and 8 bases at J, with 17 bases between. CDR1 and CDR2 from the germline V gene are MNHEY and SVGAGI. The CDR3 is 13 amino acids. The CDR3 DNA reads as TGTGCCAGCACCCTCGGCGGGGGGGGCGGCTACACCTTC. It is translated as CASTLGGGGGYTF.

V and J are TRBV7-2 and TRBJ2-7; 10 bases align to TRBD2. V was clipped by 5 bases and J by 2 bases; unmatched bases: 6. The CDR3 runs 15 residues. In germline, CDR1 is SGHTA, CDR2 FQGNSA. The chain's CDR3 is CASSPRTSGAYEQYF. The CDR3 bases are TGTGCCAGCAGCCCGCGGACTAGCGGTGCCTACGAGCAGTACTTC. Complete variable domain (other parts from reference TRBV7-2 and TRBJ2-7): GAGVSQSPSNKVTEKGKDVELRCDPISGHTALYWYRQSLGQGLEFLIYFQGNSAPDKSGLPSDRFSAERTGGSVSTLTIQRTQQEDSAVYLCASSPRTSGAYEQYFGPGTRLTVT.

The chain combines TRBV7-9 with TRBJ2-2; no clear D gene. Trimming took 2 bases from V and 4 from J, leaving 5 bases between them. The CDR3 has 13 residues. Germline V gives CDR1 SEHNR, CDR2 FQNEAQ (reference sequence). The CDR3 reads CASSLYTTGELFF. The CDR3 DNA is TGTGCCAGCAGCTTATACACCACCGGGGAGCTGTTTTTT.

V and J are TRBV21-1 and TRBJ2-2; TRBD1, the table's D call, was not compared with the DNA. TRBV21-1 is designated a pseudogene. The CDR3 sequence is 14 residues long. CDR3 sequence (DNA): TGTGCCGGGGCCGGGACACCGAACACCGGGGAGCTGTTTTTT. This encodes CAGAGTPNTGELFF.

The genes are TRBV5-1 and TRBJ2-7, with D possibly matching TRBD1 (6 bases). The CDR3 consists of 15 residues. The germline V and J ends were trimmed by 2 bases and 0 bases, with 12 bases remaining between them. CDR1 is SGHRS, CDR2 YFSETQ, per germline. In nucleotides, the CDR3 is TGCGCCAGCAGCTTTGGGACAATGGGCTCCTACGAGCAGTACTTC. Its protein is CASSFGTMGSYEQYF.

This chain joins TRBV7-8 and TRBJ1-1, with D hard to call. Germline lookup yields CDR1 SGHVS and CDR2 FQNEAQ. V was pared by 5 bases and J by 1 base, with 11 bases between. This CDR3 has 14 amino acids. CDR3 nucleotide sequence: TGTGCCAGCAGCCCACCTATGAGGAACACTGAAGCTTTCTTT. Encoded protein: CASSPPMRNTEAFF.

V and J are TRBV18 and TRBJ1-3; no reliable D call. V was pared by 6 bases and J by 0 bases, with 12 bases between. The germline V gene has CDR1 KGHSH and CDR2 LQKENI. The CDR3 length is 15 residues. For the CDR3, the DNA is TGTGCCAGCTCGCCTAGGTCCACCTCTGGAAACACCATATATTTT. Translating gives CASSPRSTSGNTIYF. The whole variable domain, remainder taken from reference TRBV18 and TRBJ1-3, is NAGVMQNPRHLVRRRGQEARLRCSPMKGHSHVYWYRQLPEEGLKFMVYLQKENIIDESGMPKERFSAEFPKEGPSILRIQQVVRGDSAAYFCASSPRSTSGNTIYFGEGSWLTVV.

This chain links TRBV6-2 or TRBV6-3 with TRBJ2-5; TRBD1 might be the D (6 bases). Germline CDR1 reads MNHEY; CDR2 reads SVGEGT. CDR3 length: 16 residues. V shed 0 bases and J shed 4 bases, with 15 bases lying between them. In DNA, the CDR3 is TGTGCCAGCAGTTACTCGGATGTGGGGGCCGGAGAGACCCAGTACTTC. Its protein product is CASSYSDVGAGETQYF.